This T cell receptor beta chain was identified during a study of CD8+ T cells in alopecia areata (dated 2018 in TCRdb). About the study as a whole: The treated patients took part in an open-label pilot trial in which moderate-to-severe alopecia areata was treated with oral tofacitinib at 5 to 10 mg twice daily. Tofacitinib was administered for 6 to 18 months, and 6 months of follow-up off drug were then conducted to assess delayed response and recurrence. For the treated patients, the SALT score, which quantifies what percentage of scalp surface area is affected, served as the measure of disease severity. The study used high-throughput TCRbeta sequencing to examine T cell clonal expansion in alopecia areata, in both the C3H/HeJ mouse model and human patients. On the human side, TCRbeta sequencing was run on scalp tissue and on sorted CD4+ and CD8+ peripheral blood T cells from healthy controls and from alopecia areata patients with either patchy or totalis/universalis disease. Biopsies were taken from tofacitinib-treated patients at baseline and at 4 and 24 weeks of treatment, and a later scalp biopsy was taken in several of the tofacitinib-treated patients. Scalp clonality was compared across normal scalp (n=4), patchy alopecia areata scalp (n=8), and alopecia totalis/universalis scalp (n=8). RNA was extracted with the PAXgene miRNA kit for fixed scalp, the miRNeasy kit for PBMCs, and the RNeasy kit for mouse skin. Amplification of TCRbeta CDR3 regions was done by immunoSEQ multiplex PCR using 35 Vbeta forward primers and 13 Jbeta reverse primers.

The CDR3 starts with the cysteine, ends with the phenylalanine, and has 13 residues. CDR3 DNA is the only sequence kept; it has 39 bases, read in frame from the first base. At the junction V is shortened by 5 bases and J by 13 bases, with 20 bases in between. Per the germline V gene, ENHRY is the CDR1 and SYGVKD is the CDR2. The time point label for this specimen denotes: roughly 27 days on oral tofacitinib. Explained via the paper, the treatment or condition label denotes: oral pan-JAK inhibitor, 5-10 mg twice daily. Lesional scalp punch biopsies and peripheral blood were collected from alopecia areata patients. After PBMCs were isolated by density centrifugation and stained for CD3, CD4 and CD8, a FACSAria was used to sort CD4+ and CD8+ T cells. Libraries were built with the immunoSEQ multiplex PCR assay. For TCR sequencing, RNA was extracted from every sample and reverse transcribed into cDNA to serve as template. First-strand cDNA was synthesized with SuperScript III using a 2:1 mix of oligo-dT and random hexamers. A synthetic immune receptor repertoire was used to gauge amplification bias, and whatever bias remained was removed computationally. The study's own analysis went as follows. After raw reads were preprocessed to remove errors, the CDR3 was defined following IMGT conventions as running from the conserved cysteine to phenylalanine. Clonality was computed as 1 minus the Shannon entropy, with the entropy normalized by log2 of the number of productive unique TCRs. Whether each scalp clone was CD4 or CD8 was inferred by checking scalp TCRbeta sequences against the CD4 and CD8 repertoires from sorted blood. This is the immuneACCESS table as TCRdb keeps it, with only in-frame sequences that have V and J called. A part of the clones is gone; compared with another copy, unresolved V genes explain less than half, and the rest is unexplained. V and J calls and clone size are those listed in that table; D and trimming were worked out from the DNA. A total of about 200,000 clones appear in this sample, more than 55% of them only once. In total, the top ten clones hold about 3% of the sample.

Remarks on this clone: The antigen it recognizes is unknown. The record has no base qualities; no much larger clone is one base away.

What the authors observed across the whole study: Tofacitinib significantly decreased scalp clonality and the number of expanded CD8+ clones among the top 100 scalp clones. Lesional scalp, especially in alopecia totalis/universalis, showed higher clonality and more expanded CD8+ clones than normal scalp, suggesting antigenic drive. Because the treated cohort was small and had just a single nonresponder, larger studies are needed to establish links between baseline CD8+ expansion and response. Scalp TCR repertoire analysis is complicated because resident alphabeta T cells in normal human skin are also sequenced, whereas mouse skin is dominated by gammadelta T cells. Many expanded lesional clones were found to persist in scalp and blood during tofacitinib treatment, and relapse after treatment cessation may be partly explained by this persistence. Shared TCR sequences between patients were less evident than in mice, which may be partly attributable to HLA diversity in the patient population.

Sequences were derived from CD4+ T cells sorted from blood, sampled at week 4, from a patient treated with tofacitinib. The clonotype was recovered from a human donor with alopecia areata. In this chain, TRBV10-3 is recombined with TRBJ1-1; 6 matching bases give a weak D call of TRBD1. The CDR3 protein sequence reads: CAISSLPGVFGFF. The nucleotide sequence is given as TGTGCCATCAGTAGTCTGCCAGGGGTGTTTGGTTTCTTT.